This entry describes one TCR beta chain. The antigen is undetermined. Naive CD8 isolation took CD45RO-negative cells positively selected for CCR7 and excluded terminally differentiated effector memory CD45RA+ cells. Germline V lookup: CDR1 ENHRY, CDR2 SYGVKD. Trimming at V came to 6 bases and at J to 5 bases, leaving 3 bases not matched to a gene. The CDR3 extends over 14 amino acids. This entry comes from a study of shared clonotypes between healthy human individuals. Sequencing used immunoSEQ multiplex PCR; TCRdb keeps in-frame clones, though not all of them. The sample records about 820,000 clones, 92% being singletons. Study-wide results and limits: Donor clonotype sharing was expected to depend on sequencing depth.

The material sequenced was naive CD8+ T cells sorted from blood. The chain joins TRBV10-3 to TRBJ2-1; TRBD2 matches at 11 bases. The clonotype comes from a man between 25 and 39 years old in good health. CDR3 coding DNA: TGTGCCATCAGGACTAGCGGGGCCAACAATGAGCAGTTCTTC. Its translation: CAIRTSGANNEQFF.